A single sample gave rise to the 13 T cell receptor beta chains below, sequenced in a study of cytomegalovirus exposure and HLA in healthy donors. The PCR ran on 60 Vbeta and 13 Jbeta primers. The repertoire was sequenced with immunoSEQ multiplex PCR; TCRdb's copy has only in-frame clones and lacks some. The data hold roughly 90,000 clones, with 80% observed a single time. Source material: PBMCs. The receptors come from a man under 40 in good health and CMV-seronegative.

CDR3 amino acids: CASSHPEGGTNTGELFF. The DNA of the CDR3 is TGTGCCAGCAGCCATCCGGAGGGCGGAACGAACACCGGGGAGCTGTTTTTT. The V and J genes are TRBV4-2 and TRBJ2-2; a weak D match, TRBD2 (6 bases). Trimming shortened V by 3 bases and J by 0 bases, and 14 bases separated the two germline ends. There are 17 residues in the CDR3. In germline, CDR1 is LGHNA, CDR2 YNFKEQ.

V and J are TRBV13 and TRBJ2-7; 8 nucleotides agree with TRBD2. The V segment lost 4 bases and the J segment 5 bases; nucleotides outside the gene matches: 4. The CDR3 contains 13 residues. The germline gives CDR1 PRHDT, CDR2 FYEKMQ (reference sequence). CDR3 sequence (DNA): TGTGCCAGCAGCTCCGCGGGGGGCGACGAGCAGTACTTC. Its protein is CASSSAGGDEQYF. Complete variable domain (other parts from reference TRBV13 and TRBJ2-7): AAGVIQSPRHLIKEKRETATLKCYPIPRHDTVYWYQQGPGQDPQFLISFYEKMQSDKGSIPDRFSAQQFSDYHSELNMSSLELGDSALYFCASSSAGGDEQYFGPGTRLTVT.

This clone was detected only a few times. The genes are TRBV4-1 and TRBJ2-7; possibly TRBD1 for D (5 bases). V was clipped by 2 bases and J by 5 bases, with 16 bases between them. CDR1 MGHRA and CDR2 YSYEKL come from the germline V gene. The CDR3 totals 15 residues. The DNA of the CDR3 is TGCGCCAGCAGCCAAACCCAGATCAGGGTAAACGAGCAGTACTTC. Translation: CASSQTQIRVNEQYF.

This clone occurred a few times. V and J are TRBV10-1 and TRBJ2-1; 7 nucleotides align to TRBD1. V gave up 3 bases and J gave up 4 bases; unmatched junction bases: 6. Per germline, CDR1 WNHNN and CDR2 SYGVQD (reference sequence). The CDR3 runs 15 residues. For the CDR3, the DNA is TGCGCCAGCAGTGATCCATCGACAGGGTACAATGAGCAGTTCTTC. This encodes CASSDPSTGYNEQFF.

The gene calls are TRBV10-2 and TRBJ2-7; no clear D. Germline V lookup: CDR1 WSHSY, CDR2 SAAADI. Trimming pared 5 bases from V and 0 bases from J, leaving 8 bases between. This CDR3 has 13 amino acids. The CDR3 DNA reads TGCGCCAGCAGTCGGCCGGGCTCCTACGAGCAGTACTTC. As protein: CASSRPGSYEQYF.

The chain is built from TRBV28 and TRBJ2-7; D may be TRBD2 (5 bases). Looked up from germline, CDR1 is MDHEN and CDR2 is SYDVKM. V lost 5 bases and J 2 bases, leaving 16 bases between the germline ends. The CDR3 is 15 residues long. The DNA for the CDR3 is TGTGCCAGCAGTCCCCAACCGGGAAGGGCCTACGAGCAGTACTTC. Translating it yields CASSPQPGRAYEQYF.

Points on this clone: The germline gene is not matched at one end of the junction; a read error may be the cause. The J gene is TRBJ1-5, the V gene TRBV7-9, with 12 bases lining up with TRBD1. From germline, CDR1 is SEHNR and CDR2 FQNEAQ (reference sequence). The CDR3 is 16 amino acids. The CDR3 loop is CASSNKGQGANEPQHF. CDR3 DNA: TGTGCCAGCAGCAATAAGGGACAGGGGGCCAATGAGCCCCAGCATTTT.

The chain recombines TRBV5-1 with TRBJ2-2, with 8 positions matching TRBD2. The CDR3 totals 18 residues. J was trimmed by 0 bases and V by 1 base; bases with no gene match: 8. Germline CDR1 reads SGHRS; CDR2 reads YFSETQ. CDR3 region: CASSLRRAGGSNTGELFF. CDR3 bases: TGCGCCAGCAGCTTGAGGCGTGCGGGAGGCTCGAACACCGGGGAGCTGTTTTTT.

The rearrangement links TRBV2 to TRBJ1-6; maybe TRBD1 (5 bases). CDR3 length: 14 residues. Trimming pared 3 bases from V and 8 bases from J, leaving 11 bases between. Germline lookup yields CDR1 SNHLY and CDR2 FYNNEI. CDR3 region: CASSDSGGDSPLHF. Written as DNA, the CDR3 is TGTGCCAGCAGTGATTCGGGGGGGGATTCACCCCTCCACTTT.

This rearrangement joins TRBV2 to TRBJ2-5; D not resolved. Trimming took off 6 bases at V and 3 bases at J, with 5 bases between the two ends. CDR3 length equals 11 residues. Germline V CDR1 and CDR2: SNHLY, FYNNEI. This CDR3 reads CASRQEETQYF. The CDR3 bases are TGTGCCAGCAGACAAGAAGAGACCCAGTACTTC.

The V call is TRBV27, the J call TRBJ1-5; 7 nucleotides match TRBD1. The CDR3 spans 15 residues. CDR1 and CDR2 from the germline V gene are MNHEY and SMNVEV (reference sequence). V was clipped by 5 bases and J by 2 bases; unmatched bases: 6. The CDR3 region is CASSTRGARNQPQHF. As DNA, the CDR3 is TGTGCCAGCAGTACCAGGGGGGCCCGCAATCAGCCCCAGCATTTT.

This clone was picked up a small number of times. The rearrangement joins TRBV5-6 to TRBJ1-4; D perhaps matches TRBD1 (6 bases). Trimming took 4 bases from V and 5 from J, leaving 12 bases between them. The germline gives CDR1 SGHDT, CDR2 YYEEEE. CDR3 length: 14 residues. The CDR3 region has the DNA TGTGCCAGCAGCCAGGGACACCTGAATGAAAAACTGTTTTTT. Translated, it gives CASSQGHLNEKLFF.

The V and J genes are TRBV7-9 and TRBJ2-7; the D gene is possibly TRBD2 (7 bases). From germline, CDR1 is SEHNR and CDR2 FQNEAQ (reference sequence). Trimming pared 1 base from V and 12 bases from J, leaving 13 bases between. CDR3 size: 12 residues. CDR3 loop: CASSLDAGARYF. DNA of the CDR3: TGTGCCAGCAGCTTAGATGCGGGGGCTCGGTACTTC.